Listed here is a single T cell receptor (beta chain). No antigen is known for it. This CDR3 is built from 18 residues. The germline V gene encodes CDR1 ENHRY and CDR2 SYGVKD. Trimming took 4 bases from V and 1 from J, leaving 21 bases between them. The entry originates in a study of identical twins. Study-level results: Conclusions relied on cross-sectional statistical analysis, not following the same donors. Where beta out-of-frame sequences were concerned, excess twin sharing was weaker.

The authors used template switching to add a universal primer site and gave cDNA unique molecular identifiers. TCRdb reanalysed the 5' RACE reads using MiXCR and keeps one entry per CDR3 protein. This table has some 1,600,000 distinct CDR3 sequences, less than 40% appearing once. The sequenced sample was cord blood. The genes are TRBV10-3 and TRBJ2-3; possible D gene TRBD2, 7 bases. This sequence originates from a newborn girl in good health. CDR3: CAISASPAGEGGTDTQYF. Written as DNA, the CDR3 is TGTGCCATCAGTGCCTCCCCCGCGGGAGAGGGGGGCACAGATACGCAGTATTTT.